The clone carrying this T cell receptor (beta chain) was picked up many times. Source study methods: Estimation of nucleated cell counts relied on the amplification of reference gene primers. Method: immunoSEQ multiplex PCR; TCRdb's copy keeps in-frame clones and lacks some. The DNA was the basis for D and trimming; V, J and clone size are from that table. The sample lists approximately 82,000 clones; roughly four fifths were seen once. The CDR3 runs to 19 residues. The J segment lost 0 bases and the V segment lost 0 bases, leaving 13 bases of the junction unmatched. Germline CDR1 is MNHNS and CDR2 is SASEGT. The sample belongs to a study of blood T cell repertoires in COVID-19. About the research overall: Sites in the United States, Italy and Spain provided acute and convalescent COVID-19 samples. T cells, B-cell-depleted T cells, or PBMCs supplied cDNA or gDNA.

The source material was peripheral blood. The TCR was taken from a human donor in a cohort sampled during active COVID-19. V usage is TRBV6-1 and J usage is TRBJ1-1; 7 nucleotides line up with TRBD1. CDR3 sequence (DNA): TGTGCCAGCAGTGAAGCTCGGGACAGTTGGGGCCGGTTGAACACTGAAGCTTTCTTT. Translating gives CASSEARDSWGRLNTEAFF.